The 3 T cell receptor beta chains presented below share a single source sample, sequenced in a study of blood T cell repertoires in COVID-19. Assay used: immunoSEQ multiplex PCR; TCRdb lists only in-frame clones, some missing. Altogether about 49,000 clones are present, 70% to 90% being singletons, with the ten largest covering around 4.6%. Sequenced input: peripheral blood. All receptors come from a man aged 35 to 55 with active COVID-19.

This clone was seen only a few times. The chain is built from TRBV27 and TRBJ1-2; D is uncertain. The germline V gene has CDR1 MNHEY and CDR2 SMNVEV (reference sequence). The V and J ends lost 8 bases and 1 base respectively, with 8 bases between them. The CDR3 has 12 amino acids. CDR3 coding DNA: TGTGCCAGCTATAGATTTAACTATGGCTACACCTTC. Protein product: CASYRFNYGYTF.

J is TRBJ2-6 and V is TRBV14; D gene ambiguous. The CDR3 totals 14 residues. V was cut by 5 bases and J by 2 bases, with 7 bases left in between. The germline gives CDR1 SGHDN, CDR2 FVKESK. CDR3 DNA: TGTGCCAGCAGCTGGCGGCCTGGGGCCAACGTCCTGACTTTC. Amino acids: CASSWRPGANVLTF.

V gene TRBV6-5 combines with J gene TRBJ1-5; D not certain. Trimming took off 3 bases at V and 2 bases at J, with 8 bases between the two ends. This CDR3 contains 14 residues. Germline V lookup: CDR1 MNHEY, CDR2 SVGAGI. The CDR3 coding sequence is TGTGCCAGCAGTTATACGAGGGGCAATCAGCCCCAGCATTTT. Its translation is CASSYTRGNQPQHF.